This note documents a single TCR beta chain sequence. What it binds is unknown. These data are taken from a study of T cells in Graves' hyperthyroidism and ophthalmopathy. Study in general: Before treatment of any kind, peripheral blood was taken at initial diagnosis. Study-wide results and limits: In the analysis, a 13 V-J model separated ophthalmopathy from stable hyperthyroidism.

Trimming pared 4 bases from V and 7 bases from J, leaving 14 bases between. The CDR3 spans 13 residues. Germline CDR1 reads SGHRS; CDR2 reads YFSETQ. There were TCR beta CDR3 regions amplified from RNA transcripts. Carried out on the TCR CDR3, a first-round RT-PCR used the HTBI primer set. TCRdb re-called the multiplex PCR reads with MiXCR, one entry per CDR3 protein. In the table there are 300,000 to 450,000 distinct CDR3 sequences, 15% to 19% of which are singletons. The blood sample predates any ophthalmopathy symptoms, coming from first hyperthyroidism diagnosis. PBMCs were collected from an approximately 10 ml volume of fresh peripheral blood.

The receptor's source is a woman aged 18 to 35 with Graves' hyperthyroidism that later progressed to Graves' ophthalmopathy. The chain is built from TRBV5-1 and TRBJ1-1, with unresolved D. Material: blood. The CDR3 DNA sequence: TGCGCCAGCAGCCGCTCATCCTTTGATGAAGCTTTCTTT. Protein: CASSRSSFDEAFF.